Detailed here is one T cell receptor beta chain. No antigen is known for it. Time point given: week 35, safety follow-up. What each vaccine dose contained was 300 ug of mutant IDH1 20-mer peptide, accompanied by topical imiquimod. The record originates from a study of a mutant IDH1 vaccine in newly diagnosed glioma. V lost 0 bases and J lost 0, with 10 bases in between. The germline CDR1 and CDR2 sequences are SGHRS and YFSETQ. CDR3 length equals 17 residues. The method was immunoSEQ multiplex PCR; TCRdb's version includes in-frame clones alone and lacks a portion of them. Among more than 60,000 clones listed, under 85% were seen once.

Sequences were derived from PBMCs, sampled from a glioma patient whose treatment included an IDH1 peptide vaccine. This chain joins TRBV5-1 and TRBJ2-6; D not certain. The TCR originated in a man in his fifties or sixties with glioma. This CDR3 is CASSLVQRSSGANVLTF. The CDR3 DNA sequence: TGCGCCAGCAGCTTGGTCCAGAGGAGCTCTGGGGCCAACGTCCTGACTTTC.